This TCR beta chain was found in a study of T cells in Graves' hyperthyroidism and ophthalmopathy. Study at large: The blood sample was taken at first diagnosis, before treatment began. Whole-study results and caveats: Also found in blood were most expanded thyroid clonotypes above 0.001.

The CDR3 length is 16 residues. Trimming shortened V by 5 bases and J by 0 bases, and 14 bases separated the two germline ends. CDR1 and CDR2 (germline): SGHVS, FQNEAQ. RNA transcripts were the template for amplifying TCR beta CDR3 regions. Carried out on the TCR CDR3, a first-round RT-PCR used the HTBI primer set. Using its own MiXCR run on the multiplex PCR reads, TCRdb lists one record per CDR3 protein. The sample has about half a million distinct CDR3 sequences; around a quarter are singletons. This clonotype came up many times. Its specificity is not known. Inclusion characteristics of ophthalmopathy patients comprised a Clinical Activity Score of at least 3, a NOSPECS grade of at least 4, and duration under 3 months.

The V and J genes are TRBV7-8 and TRBJ1-3; D might be TRBD1 (6 bases). Sequencing was carried out using blood. The TCR was taken from a woman aged 25 to 39 with Graves' ophthalmopathy. The CDR3 sequence is CASSPGGGLSGNTIYF. DNA of the CDR3: TGTGCCAGCAGCCCCGGGGGGGGGCTCTCTGGAAACACCATATATTTT.